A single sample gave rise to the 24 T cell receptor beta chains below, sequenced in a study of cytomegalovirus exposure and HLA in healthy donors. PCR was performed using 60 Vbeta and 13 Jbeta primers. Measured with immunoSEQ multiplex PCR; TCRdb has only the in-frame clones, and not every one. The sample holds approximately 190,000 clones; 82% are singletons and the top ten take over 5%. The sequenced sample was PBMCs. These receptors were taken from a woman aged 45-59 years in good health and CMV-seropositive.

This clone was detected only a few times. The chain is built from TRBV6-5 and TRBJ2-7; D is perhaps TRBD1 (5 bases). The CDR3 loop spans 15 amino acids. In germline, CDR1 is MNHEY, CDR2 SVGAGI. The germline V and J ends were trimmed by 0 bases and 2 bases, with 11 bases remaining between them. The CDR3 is CASSYSGPNPYEQYF. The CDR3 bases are TGTGCCAGCAGTTACTCGGGGCCCAACCCCTACGAGCAGTACTTC.

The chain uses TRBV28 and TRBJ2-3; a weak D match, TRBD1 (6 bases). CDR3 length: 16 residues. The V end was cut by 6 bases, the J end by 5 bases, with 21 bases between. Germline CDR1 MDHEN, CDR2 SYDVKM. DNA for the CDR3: TGTGCCAGCAGCCTCAGACCCGGATTAGGGGGAGATACGCAGTATTTT. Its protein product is CASSLRPGLGGDTQYF.

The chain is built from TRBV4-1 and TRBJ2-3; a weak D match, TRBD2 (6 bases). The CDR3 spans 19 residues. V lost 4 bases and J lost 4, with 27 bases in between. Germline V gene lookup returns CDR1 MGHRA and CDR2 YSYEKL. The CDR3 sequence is CASSRFVGGTISSSDTQYF. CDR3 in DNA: TGCGCCAGCAGCCGTTTTGTGGGGGGAACTATATCTAGCTCAGATACGCAGTATTTT.

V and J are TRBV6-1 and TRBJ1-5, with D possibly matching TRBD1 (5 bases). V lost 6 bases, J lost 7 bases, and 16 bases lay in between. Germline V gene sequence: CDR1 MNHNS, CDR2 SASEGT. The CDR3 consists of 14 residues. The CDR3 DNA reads TGTGCCAGCAGCGGCCCAGGGTTGTACCAGCCCCAGCATTTT. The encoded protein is CASSGPGLYQPQHF.

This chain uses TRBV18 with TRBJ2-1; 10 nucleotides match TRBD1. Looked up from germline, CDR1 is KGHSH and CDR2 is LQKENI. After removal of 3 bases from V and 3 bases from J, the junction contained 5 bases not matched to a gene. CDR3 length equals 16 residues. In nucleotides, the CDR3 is TGTGCCAGCTCACCCAGAGGGACAGGGGACTACAATGAGCAGTTCTTC. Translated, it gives CASSPRGTGDYNEQFF.

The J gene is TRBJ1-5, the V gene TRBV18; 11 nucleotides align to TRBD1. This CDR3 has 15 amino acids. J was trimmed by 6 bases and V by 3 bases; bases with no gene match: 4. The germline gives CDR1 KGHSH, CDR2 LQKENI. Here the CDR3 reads CASSPGTGGSQPQHF. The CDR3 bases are TGTGCCAGCTCACCCGGGACAGGGGGTAGTCAGCCCCAGCATTTT.

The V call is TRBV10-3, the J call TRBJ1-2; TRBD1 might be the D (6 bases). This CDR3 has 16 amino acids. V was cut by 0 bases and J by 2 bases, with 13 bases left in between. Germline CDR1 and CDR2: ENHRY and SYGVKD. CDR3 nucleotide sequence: TGTGCCATCAGTGAGTCGAGGGGGATTGACAACTATGGCTACACCTTC. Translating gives CAISESRGIDNYGYTF.

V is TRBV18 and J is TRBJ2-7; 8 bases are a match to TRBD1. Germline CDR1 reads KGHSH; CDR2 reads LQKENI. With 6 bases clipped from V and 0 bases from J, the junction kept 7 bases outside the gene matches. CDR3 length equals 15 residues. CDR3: CASSSGGGFSYEQYF. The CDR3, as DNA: TGTGCCAGCTCGTCAGGGGGCGGCTTCTCCTACGAGCAGTACTTC.

CDR3 amino acids: CASSYSYRGSTEAFF. The CDR3 DNA sequence: TGTGCCAGCAGTTACTCGTACAGGGGGAGCACTGAAGCTTTCTTT. The chain employs TRBV6-5 and TRBJ1-1, with TRBD1 matching over 8 bases. CDR1 and CDR2 (germline): MNHEY, SVGAGI. The CDR3 length is 15 residues. Unmatched junction bases numbered 4, after V lost 0 bases and J lost 4 bases.

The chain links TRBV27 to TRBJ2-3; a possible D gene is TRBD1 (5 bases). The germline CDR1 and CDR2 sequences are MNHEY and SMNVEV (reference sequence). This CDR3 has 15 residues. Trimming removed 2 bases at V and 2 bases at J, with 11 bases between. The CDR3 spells CASSLIAGITDTQYF. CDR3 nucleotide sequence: TGTGCCAGCAGTTTAATTGCAGGGATCACAGATACGCAGTATTTT.

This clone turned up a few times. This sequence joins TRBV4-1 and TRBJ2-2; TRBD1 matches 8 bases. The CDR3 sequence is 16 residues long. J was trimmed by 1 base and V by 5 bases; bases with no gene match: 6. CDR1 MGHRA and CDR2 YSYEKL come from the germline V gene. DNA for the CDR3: TGCGCCAGCAGCAAAAGGACAGGGAGGAACACCGGGGAGCTGTTTTTT. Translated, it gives CASSKRTGRNTGELFF.

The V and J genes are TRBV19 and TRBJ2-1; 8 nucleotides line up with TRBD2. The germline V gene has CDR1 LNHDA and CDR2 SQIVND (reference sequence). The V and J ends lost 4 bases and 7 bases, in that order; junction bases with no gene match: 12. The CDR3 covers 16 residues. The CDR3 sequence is CASSSREAGEENEQFF. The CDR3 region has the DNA TGTGCCAGTAGTAGCCGGGAAGCGGGAGAGGAGAATGAGCAGTTCTTC. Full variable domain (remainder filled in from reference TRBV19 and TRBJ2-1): DGGITQSPKYLFRKEGQNVTLSCEQNLNHDAMYWYRQDPGQGLRLIYYSQIVNDFQKGDIAEGYSVSREKKESFPLTVTSAQKNPTAFYLCASSSREAGEENEQFFGPGTRLTVL.

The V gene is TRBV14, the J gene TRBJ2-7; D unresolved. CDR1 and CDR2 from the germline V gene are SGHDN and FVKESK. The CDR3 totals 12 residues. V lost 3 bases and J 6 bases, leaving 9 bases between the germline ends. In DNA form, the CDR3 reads TGTGCCAGCAGCCACGATTCAGGCGAGCAGTACTTC. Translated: CASSHDSGEQYF.

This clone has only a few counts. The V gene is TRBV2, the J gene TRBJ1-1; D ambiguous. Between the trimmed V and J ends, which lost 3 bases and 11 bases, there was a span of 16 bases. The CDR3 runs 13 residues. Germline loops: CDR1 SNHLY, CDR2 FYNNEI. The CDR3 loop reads CASSDTGFLYAFF. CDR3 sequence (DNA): TGTGCCAGCAGTGATACGGGATTTCTGTATGCTTTCTTT.

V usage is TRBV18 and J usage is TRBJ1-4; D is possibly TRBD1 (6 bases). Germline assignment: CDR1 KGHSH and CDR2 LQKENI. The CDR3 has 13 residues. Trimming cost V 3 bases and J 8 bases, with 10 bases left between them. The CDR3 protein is CASSPGQGEKLFF. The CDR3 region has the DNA TGTGCCAGCTCACCGGGACAAGGCGAAAAACTGTTTTTT.

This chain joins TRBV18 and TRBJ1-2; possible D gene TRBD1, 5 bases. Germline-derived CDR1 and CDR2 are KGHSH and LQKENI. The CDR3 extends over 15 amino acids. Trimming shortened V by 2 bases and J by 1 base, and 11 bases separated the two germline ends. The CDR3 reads CASSPSIDSNYGYTF. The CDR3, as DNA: TGTGCCAGCTCACCAAGCATCGACAGTAACTATGGCTACACCTTC. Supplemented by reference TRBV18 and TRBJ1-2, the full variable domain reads NAGVMQNPRHLVRRRGQEARLRCSPMKGHSHVYWYRQLPEEGLKFMVYLQKENIIDESGMPKERFSAEFPKEGPSILRIQQVVRGDSAAYFCASSPSIDSNYGYTFGSGTRLTVV.

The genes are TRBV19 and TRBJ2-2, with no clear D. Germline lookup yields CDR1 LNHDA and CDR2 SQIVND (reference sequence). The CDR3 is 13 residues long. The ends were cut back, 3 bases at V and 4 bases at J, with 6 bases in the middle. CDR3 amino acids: CASSIRITGELFF. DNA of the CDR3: TGTGCCAGTAGTATCAGGATCACCGGGGAGCTGTTTTTT.

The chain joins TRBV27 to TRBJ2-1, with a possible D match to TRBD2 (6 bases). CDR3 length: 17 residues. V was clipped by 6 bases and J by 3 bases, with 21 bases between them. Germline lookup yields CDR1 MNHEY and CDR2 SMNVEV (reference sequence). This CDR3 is CASREFSFGRIYNEQFF. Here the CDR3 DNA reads TGTGCCAGCAGGGAATTCTCATTTGGGAGGATCTACAATGAGCAGTTCTTC.

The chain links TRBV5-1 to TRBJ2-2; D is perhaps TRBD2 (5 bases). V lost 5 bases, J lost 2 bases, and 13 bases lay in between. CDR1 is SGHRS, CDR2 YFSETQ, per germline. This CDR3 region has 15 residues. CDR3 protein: CASSLAGPNTGELFF. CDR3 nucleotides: TGCGCCAGCAGTCTCGCGGGCCCAAACACCGGGGAGCTGTTTTTT.

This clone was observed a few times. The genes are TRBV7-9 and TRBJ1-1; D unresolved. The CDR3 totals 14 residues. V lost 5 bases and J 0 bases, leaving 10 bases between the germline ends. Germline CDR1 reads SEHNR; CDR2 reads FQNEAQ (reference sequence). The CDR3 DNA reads TGTGCCAGCAGCCCACAGCAGTTGAACACTGAAGCTTTCTTT. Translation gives CASSPQQLNTEAFF.

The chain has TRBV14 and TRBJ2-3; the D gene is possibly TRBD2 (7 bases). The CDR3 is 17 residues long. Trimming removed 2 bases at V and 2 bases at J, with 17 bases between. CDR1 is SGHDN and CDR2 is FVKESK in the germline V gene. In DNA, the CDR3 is TGTGCCAGCAGCCAACCCCCCGGTGCGGGGGCCACAGATACGCAGTATTTT. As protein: CASSQPPGAGATDTQYF.

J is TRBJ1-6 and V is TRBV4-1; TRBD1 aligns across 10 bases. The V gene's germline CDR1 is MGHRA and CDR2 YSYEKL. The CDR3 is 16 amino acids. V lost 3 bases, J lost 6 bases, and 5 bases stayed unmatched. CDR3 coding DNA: TGCGCCAGCAGCCACCTGACAGGGGGCCTTAATTCACCCCTCCACTTT. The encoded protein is CASSHLTGGLNSPLHF.

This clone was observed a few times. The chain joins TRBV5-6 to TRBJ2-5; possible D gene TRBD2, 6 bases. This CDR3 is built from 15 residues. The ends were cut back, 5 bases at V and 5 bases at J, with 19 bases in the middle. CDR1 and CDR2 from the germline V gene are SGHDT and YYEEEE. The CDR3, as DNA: TGTGCCAGCAGTTTGAGGCTAGCGTCGCCGGAGACCCAGTACTTC. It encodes CASSLRLASPETQYF.

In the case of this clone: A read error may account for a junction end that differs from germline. The CDR3 loop is CSSSLKGGDYGYTF. DNA of the CDR3: TGTTCCAGCAGCTTAAAGGGGGGGGACTATGGCTACACCTTC. J is TRBJ1-2 and V is TRBV7-9, with D possibly matching TRBD1 (6 bases). This CDR3 contains 14 residues. Germline CDR1 and CDR2: SEHNR and FQNEAQ (reference sequence).